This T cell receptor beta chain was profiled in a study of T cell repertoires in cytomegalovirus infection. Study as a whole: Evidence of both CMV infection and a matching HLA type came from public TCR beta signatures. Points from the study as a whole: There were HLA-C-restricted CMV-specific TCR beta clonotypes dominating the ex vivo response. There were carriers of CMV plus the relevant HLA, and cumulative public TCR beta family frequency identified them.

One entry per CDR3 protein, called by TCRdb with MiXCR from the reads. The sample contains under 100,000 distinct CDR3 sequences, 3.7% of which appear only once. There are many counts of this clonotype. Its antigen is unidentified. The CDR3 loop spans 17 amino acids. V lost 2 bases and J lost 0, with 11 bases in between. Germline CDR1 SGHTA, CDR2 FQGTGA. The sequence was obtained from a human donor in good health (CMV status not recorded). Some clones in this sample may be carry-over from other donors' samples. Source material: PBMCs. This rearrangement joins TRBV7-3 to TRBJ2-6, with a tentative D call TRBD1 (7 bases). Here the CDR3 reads CASSLQGGFSGANVLTF. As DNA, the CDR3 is TGTGCCAGCAGCTTACAGGGGGGATTCTCTGGGGCCAACGTCCTGACTTTC.